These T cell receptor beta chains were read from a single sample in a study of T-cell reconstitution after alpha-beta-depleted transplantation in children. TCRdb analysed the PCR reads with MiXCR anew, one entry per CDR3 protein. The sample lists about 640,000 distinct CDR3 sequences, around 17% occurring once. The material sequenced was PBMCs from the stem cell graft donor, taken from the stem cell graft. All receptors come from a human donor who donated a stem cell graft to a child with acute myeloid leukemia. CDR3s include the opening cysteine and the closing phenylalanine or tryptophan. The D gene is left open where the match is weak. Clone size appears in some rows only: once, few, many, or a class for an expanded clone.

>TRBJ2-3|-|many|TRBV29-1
TGCAGCGCTGACAGGTTTTCCACAGATACGCAGTATTTT
CSADRFSTDTQYF
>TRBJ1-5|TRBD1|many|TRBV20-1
TGCAGTGCGGGGACAGGAGTTAGCCAGCCCCAGCATTTT
CSAGTGVSQPQHF
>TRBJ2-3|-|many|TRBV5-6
TGTGCCAGCAGCTGGGGCGCGAAAGATACGCAGTATTTT
CASSWGAKDTQYF
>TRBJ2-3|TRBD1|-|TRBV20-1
TGCAGTGCTTACTATCCGGGACAGGGCACAGATACGCAGTATTTT
CSAYYPGQGTDTQYF
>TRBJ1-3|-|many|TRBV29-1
TGCAGCAGTTGGGACGTAGGAAACACCATATATTTT
CSSWDVGNTIYF
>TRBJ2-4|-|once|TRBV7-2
TGTGCCAGCAGCTCCGGATGGGGGTACATTCAGTACTTC
CASSSGWGYIQYF
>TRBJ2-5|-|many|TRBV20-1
TGCAGTGCTAGGGGGTGGCCGGTCCGGGAGGAGACCCAGTACTTC
CSARGWPVREETQYF
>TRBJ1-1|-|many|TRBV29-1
TGCAGCGTGGGACCGATCTTGAACACTGAAGCTTTCTTT
CSVGPILNTEAFF
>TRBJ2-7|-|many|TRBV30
TGTGCCTGGAGTGTAAGGGGGAGGGCCGAGCAGTACTTC
CAWSVRGRAEQYF
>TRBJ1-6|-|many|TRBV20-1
TGCAGTGCTAGAGATGGCGGGCATTTTAATTCACCCCTCCACTTT
CSARDGGHFNSPLHF
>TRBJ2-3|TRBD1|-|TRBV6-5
TGTGCCAGCAGTTACCAGGGGGCGCATGGAGATACGCAGTATTTT
CASSYQGAHGDTQYF
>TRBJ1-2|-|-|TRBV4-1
TGCGCCAGCAGCCAAGTAGGGAGTAACTATGGCTACACCTTC
CASSQVGSNYGYTF
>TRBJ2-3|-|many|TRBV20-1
TGCAGTGCGGACCAAGGGAGACGTCGCACAGATACGCAGTATTTT
CSADQGRRRTDTQYF
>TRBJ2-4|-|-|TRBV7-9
TGTGCCAGCAGCTTACCAGGTCCCAAAAACCTTCAGTACTTC
CASSLPGPKNLQYF
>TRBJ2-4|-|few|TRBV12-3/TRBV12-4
TGTGCCAGCAGTTTTCACAGAAAAAACATTCAGTACTTC
CASSFHRKNIQYF
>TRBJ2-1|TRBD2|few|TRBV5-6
TGTGCCAGCAGCGGACTAGCGAACGGGGAGGGGCCCTTGTACAATGAGCAGTTCTTC
CASSGLANGEGPLYNEQFF
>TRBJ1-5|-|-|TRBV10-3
TGTGCCATCAGTGAGTCGGAATCACAGCCCCAGCATTTT
CAISESESQPQHF
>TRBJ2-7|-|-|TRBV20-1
TGCAGTGCCAAAAGCTCCGGACAGAAGACCTACGAGCAGTACTTC
CSAKSSGQKTYEQYF
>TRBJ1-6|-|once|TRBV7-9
TGTGCCAGCAGCTATCCCGGGGGGAATTCACCCCTCCACTTT
CASSYPGGNSPLHF
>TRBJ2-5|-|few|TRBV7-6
TGTGCCAGCAGCCTCACACTGTTAGAGACCCAGTACTTC
CASSLTLLETQYF
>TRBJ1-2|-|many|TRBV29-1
TGCAGCGTTGAGATGGGATCGGACTATGGCTACACCTTC
CSVEMGSDYGYTF
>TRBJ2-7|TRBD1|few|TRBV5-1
TGCGCCAGCAGCTTCCGGACAGGGTCCTACGAGCAGTACTTC
CASSFRTGSYEQYF
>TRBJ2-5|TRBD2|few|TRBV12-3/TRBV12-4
TGTGCCAGCAGCCAACTCGGTAGCGGGGAGGAAGAGACCCAGTACTTC
CASSQLGSGEEETQYF
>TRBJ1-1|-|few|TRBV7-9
TGTGCCAGCAGCCACGGGGGGGCGTTGCCCGAAGCTTTCTTT
CASSHGGALPEAFF
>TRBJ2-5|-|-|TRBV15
TGTGCCACCAGCAGAGATTTGGCGGGGATGACAGTCGAGCAAGAGACCCAGTACTTC
CATSRDLAGMTVEQETQYF
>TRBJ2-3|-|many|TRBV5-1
TGCGCCAGCAGCATGACGTCAGCCACAGATACGCAGTATTTT
CASSMTSATDTQYF
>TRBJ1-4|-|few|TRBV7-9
TGTGCCAGCAGCCCTTTTTCCGTGGCAAATGAAAAACTGTTTTTT
CASSPFSVANEKLFF
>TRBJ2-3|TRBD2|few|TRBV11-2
TGTGCCAGCAGCTTAAATCGGGTAGCGGGGGCCACAGATACGCAGTATTTT
CASSLNRVAGATDTQYF
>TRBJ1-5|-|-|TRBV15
TGTGCCACCAGCGAAGGAGTCGGGGCATATAGCAATCAGCCCCAGCATTTT
CATSEGVGAYSNQPQHF
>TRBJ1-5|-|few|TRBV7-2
TGTGCCAGCAGCCAGCGACAGTATAGCAATCAGCCCCAGCATTTT
CASSQRQYSNQPQHF
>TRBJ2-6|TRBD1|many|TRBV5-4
TGTGCCAGCAGCTTGGCCGGCACAGGGGGTGCTACTGGGGCCAACGTCCTGACTTTC
CASSLAGTGGATGANVLTF
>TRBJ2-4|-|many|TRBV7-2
TGTGCCAGCAGTCGATTAGCCAAAAACATTCAGTACTTC
CASSRLAKNIQYF
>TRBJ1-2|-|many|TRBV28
TGTGCCAGCTGGAGTAACTATGGCTACACCTTC
CASWSNYGYTF
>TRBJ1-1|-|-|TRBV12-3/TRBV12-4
TGTGCCAGCAGTTTGGGAGGACACTCGAACACTGAAGCTTTCTTT
CASSLGGHSNTEAFF